A selection of T cell receptor beta chains follows, all from one sample in a study of blood T cells in healthy people across ages. Via MiXCR, TCRdb re-called the 5' RACE reads, giving one row per CDR3 protein. The data show some 1.5 million distinct CDR3 sequences, approximately 42% seen once. The sample consisted of blood. All receptors come from a woman between 18 and 30 years old in good health. The CDR3 runs from the conserved cysteine through the conserved F or W. The D gene is left open where the match is weak. Clone sizes are given selectively: once, few, many, or a class where the clone is expanded.

v_call: TRBV7-9; d_call: .; j_call: TRBJ1-2; clone_size: few; cdr3_length: 14; cdr3_aa: CASSLANFYYGYTF; cdr3_nt: TGTGCCAGCAGCTTAGCCAATTTTTACTATGGCTACACCTTC
v_call: TRBV7-2; d_call: .; j_call: TRBJ2-3; clone_size: many; cdr3_length: 15; cdr3_aa: CASSLGTTGTDTQYF; cdr3_nt: TGTGCCAGCAGCTTAGGAACTACCGGCACAGATACGCAGTATTTT
v_call: TRBV13; d_call: TRBD1; j_call: TRBJ2-1; clone_size: .; cdr3_length: 16; cdr3_aa: CASSLAGQGYYNEQFF; cdr3_nt: TGTGCCAGCAGCTTAGCAGGACAGGGCTACTACAATGAGCAGTTCTTC
v_call: TRBV15; d_call: .; j_call: TRBJ2-7; clone_size: .; cdr3_length: 13; cdr3_aa: CATSINTGWSQYF; cdr3_nt: TGTGCCACCAGCATCAATACAGGGTGGTCCCAGTACTTC
v_call: TRBV6-5; d_call: .; j_call: TRBJ2-1; clone_size: .; cdr3_length: 18; cdr3_aa: CASSYGPEEARSYNEQFF; cdr3_nt: TGTGCCAGCAGTTACGGGCCAGAGGAAGCGAGATCCTACAATGAGCAGTTCTTC
v_call: TRBV29-1; d_call: .; j_call: TRBJ1-2; clone_size: few; cdr3_length: 14; cdr3_aa: CSVTPKAVGYGYTF; cdr3_nt: TGCAGCGTTACCCCGAAGGCTGTTGGGTATGGCTACACCTTC
v_call: TRBV20-1; d_call: .; j_call: TRBJ2-7; clone_size: .; cdr3_length: 15; cdr3_aa: CSARERTDSYNEQYF; cdr3_nt: TGCAGTGCTAGAGAGAGGACAGATTCCTACAATGAGCAGTACTTC
v_call: TRBV2; d_call: .; j_call: TRBJ1-1; clone_size: .; cdr3_length: 13; cdr3_aa: CASSKGIGTEAFF; cdr3_nt: TGTGCCAGCAGTAAGGGTATTGGCACTGAAGCTTTCTTT
v_call: TRBV4-1; d_call: .; j_call: TRBJ2-5; clone_size: .; cdr3_length: 16; cdr3_aa: CASSQTWIQRQETQYF; cdr3_nt: TGCGCCAGCAGCCAAACTTGGATACAGAGGCAAGAGACCCAGTACTTC
v_call: TRBV10-3; d_call: TRBD1; j_call: TRBJ2-3; clone_size: .; cdr3_length: 15; cdr3_aa: CATGKKGQVTDTQYF; cdr3_nt: TGTGCCACCGGTAAAAAGGGACAGGTCACAGATACGCAGTATTTT
v_call: TRBV14; d_call: .; j_call: TRBJ2-1; clone_size: few; cdr3_length: 13; cdr3_aa: CVSSQVSHNEQFF; cdr3_nt: TGTGTCAGCAGCCAAGTTTCCCACAATGAGCAGTTCTTC
v_call: TRBV7-8; d_call: TRBD1; j_call: TRBJ2-1; clone_size: .; cdr3_length: 16; cdr3_aa: CASSPDRVILYNEQFF; cdr3_nt: TGTGCCAGCAGTCCGGACAGGGTGATTCTCTACAATGAGCAGTTCTTC
v_call: TRBV20-1; d_call: .; j_call: TRBJ2-7; clone_size: .; cdr3_length: 15; cdr3_aa: CSANIPLDISYEQYF; cdr3_nt: TGCAGTGCCAACATTCCCCTGGACATCTCCTACGAGCAGTACTTC
v_call: TRBV4-3; d_call: TRBD1; j_call: TRBJ2-5; clone_size: .; cdr3_length: 15; cdr3_aa: CASSQWDRKGETQYF; cdr3_nt: TGCGCCAGCAGCCAATGGGACAGGAAAGGAGAGACCCAGTACTTC
v_call: TRBV27; d_call: TRBD2; j_call: TRBJ2-7; clone_size: .; cdr3_length: 16; cdr3_aa: CASRITAGVGPYEQYF; cdr3_nt: TGTGCCAGCAGAATTACGGCGGGGGTTGGGCCCTACGAGCAGTACTTC
v_call: TRBV20-1; d_call: .; j_call: TRBJ2-3; clone_size: .; cdr3_length: 14; cdr3_aa: CSARHPAGEDTQYF; cdr3_nt: TGCAGTGCCCGTCATCCGGCAGGCGAAGATACGCAGTATTTT
v_call: TRBV12-3/TRBV12-4; d_call: TRBD2; j_call: TRBJ2-3; clone_size: .; cdr3_length: 16; cdr3_aa: CASSFGLAGNTDTQYF; cdr3_nt: TGTGCCAGCAGTTTTGGGCTAGCGGGAAACACAGATACGCAGTATTTT
v_call: TRBV7-9; d_call: TRBD1; j_call: TRBJ1-2; clone_size: few; cdr3_length: 13; cdr3_aa: CASRDRVGFGYTF; cdr3_nt: TGTGCCAGCAGGGACAGGGTCGGTTTTGGCTACACCTTC
v_call: TRBV4-3; d_call: TRBD2; j_call: TRBJ2-1; clone_size: .; cdr3_length: 16; cdr3_aa: CASSQDPSGKYNEQFF; cdr3_nt: TGCGCCAGCAGCCAAGATCCTAGCGGAAAATACAATGAGCAGTTCTTC
v_call: TRBV5-5; d_call: .; j_call: TRBJ1-2; clone_size: few; cdr3_length: 13; cdr3_aa: CASSLDVDYGYTF; cdr3_nt: TGTGCCAGCAGCTTGGACGTAGACTATGGCTACACCTTC
v_call: TRBV24-1; d_call: TRBD1; j_call: TRBJ2-1; clone_size: many; cdr3_length: 12; cdr3_aa: CATGQGKNEQFF; cdr3_nt: TGTGCCACGGGACAGGGAAAAAATGAGCAGTTCTTC
v_call: TRBV7-9; d_call: TRBD2; j_call: TRBJ2-3; clone_size: few; cdr3_length: 17; cdr3_aa: CASSLRTSGVPRDTQYF; cdr3_nt: TGTGCCAGCAGCCTACGGACTAGCGGGGTACCTCGGGATACGCAGTATTTT
v_call: TRBV4-1; d_call: TRBD1; j_call: TRBJ2-7; clone_size: .; cdr3_length: 15; cdr3_aa: CASSQPGQGYYEQYF; cdr3_nt: TGCGCCAGCAGCCAACCGGGACAGGGTTACTACGAGCAGTACTTC
v_call: TRBV20-1; d_call: .; j_call: TRBJ2-7; clone_size: .; cdr3_length: 15; cdr3_aa: CSASINRAPSYEQYF; cdr3_nt: TGCAGTGCTAGTATAAACAGGGCTCCCTCCTACGAGCAGTACTTC
v_call: TRBV4-3; d_call: TRBD2; j_call: TRBJ2-1; clone_size: .; cdr3_length: 15; cdr3_aa: CASSQTRTSAHGQFF; cdr3_nt: TGCGCCAGCAGCCAGACTAGGACTAGCGCCCATGGGCAGTTCTTC
v_call: TRBV29-1; d_call: TRBD1; j_call: TRBJ2-7; clone_size: .; cdr3_length: 15; cdr3_aa: CSVENPGTGVYEQYF; cdr3_nt: TGCAGCGTTGAGAACCCCGGGACAGGGGTCTACGAGCAGTACTTC
v_call: TRBV3-1; d_call: TRBD2; j_call: TRBJ2-7; clone_size: few; cdr3_length: 15; cdr3_aa: CASSQALAGDYEQYF; cdr3_nt: TGTGCCAGCAGCCAAGCCCTAGCGGGAGACTACGAGCAGTACTTC
v_call: TRBV5-6; d_call: .; j_call: TRBJ1-1; clone_size: few; cdr3_length: 13; cdr3_aa: CASSFKGATEAFF; cdr3_nt: TGTGCCAGCAGCTTTAAGGGAGCCACTGAAGCTTTCTTT
v_call: TRBV20-1; d_call: TRBD1; j_call: TRBJ1-5; clone_size: few; cdr3_length: 15; cdr3_aa: CSASRAGGTNQPQHF; cdr3_nt: TGCAGTGCTAGTCGAGCAGGGGGGACGAATCAGCCCCAGCATTTT
v_call: TRBV7-2; d_call: .; j_call: TRBJ1-2; clone_size: few; cdr3_length: 14; cdr3_aa: CASSPTSMTLGYTF; cdr3_nt: TGTGCCAGCAGCCCCACATCTATGACCTTGGGCTACACCTTC
v_call: TRBV9; d_call: .; j_call: TRBJ1-5; clone_size: few; cdr3_length: 17; cdr3_aa: CASSIKFTGEDNQPQHF; cdr3_nt: TGTGCCAGCAGCATCAAATTCACGGGAGAGGACAATCAGCCCCAGCATTTT
v_call: TRBV4-2; d_call: TRBD2; j_call: TRBJ2-7; clone_size: few; cdr3_length: 18; cdr3_aa: CASSQDGRTSGVYYEQYF; cdr3_nt: TGTGCCAGCAGCCAAGATGGGAGAACTAGCGGGGTCTACTACGAGCAGTACTTC
v_call: TRBV20-1; d_call: TRBD2; j_call: TRBJ2-1; clone_size: .; cdr3_length: 14; cdr3_aa: CSASPRTSGREQFF; cdr3_nt: TGCAGTGCTAGCCCTCGGACTAGCGGGAGGGAGCAGTTCTTC
v_call: TRBV11-2; d_call: .; j_call: TRBJ2-1; clone_size: .; cdr3_length: 16; cdr3_aa: CASSPLSVGVYNGQFF; cdr3_nt: TGTGCCAGCAGCCCCCTCTCTGTGGGGGTGTACAATGGGCAGTTCTTC
v_call: TRBV12-3/TRBV12-4; d_call: .; j_call: TRBJ1-1; clone_size: few; cdr3_length: 15; cdr3_aa: CASTPLGGAGTEAFF; cdr3_nt: TGTGCCAGCACCCCTTTAGGCGGGGCAGGAACTGAAGCTTTCTTT
v_call: TRBV7-2; d_call: TRBD1; j_call: TRBJ1-5; clone_size: .; cdr3_length: 14; cdr3_aa: CASSLLDRGQPQHF; cdr3_nt: TGTGCCAGCAGCTTACTGGACAGGGGTCAGCCCCAGCATTTT
v_call: TRBV7-2; d_call: TRBD1; j_call: TRBJ2-1; clone_size: .; cdr3_length: 17; cdr3_aa: CASSPRTRTGPYNEQFF; cdr3_nt: TGTGCCAGCAGCCCCCGAACCCGGACAGGGCCCTACAATGAGCAGTTCTTC
v_call: TRBV12-3/TRBV12-4; d_call: .; j_call: TRBJ1-5; clone_size: .; cdr3_length: 13; cdr3_aa: CASSRGRNQPQHF; cdr3_nt: TGTGCCAGCAGCCGGGGGCGCAATCAGCCCCAGCATTTT
v_call: TRBV5-5; d_call: TRBD2; j_call: TRBJ2-7; clone_size: .; cdr3_length: 14; cdr3_aa: CASSGTSGLYEQYF; cdr3_nt: TGTGCCAGCAGTGGGACTAGCGGTCTCTACGAGCAGTACTTC
v_call: TRBV11-1; d_call: TRBD2; j_call: TRBJ2-1; clone_size: .; cdr3_length: 22; cdr3_aa: CASSLSDWSLFTGRAAYNEQFF; cdr3_nt: TGTGCCAGCAGCTTATCCGACTGGAGTCTATTTACCGGGAGGGCCGCGTACAATGAGCAGTTCTTC